This T cell receptor (beta chain) emerged from a study of shared clonotypes between healthy human individuals. The study's findings and limits: The rarefaction results pointed to incomplete sorted-subset sequencing despite large depth. Clonotype sharing among the donors was expected to vary with sequencing depth.

Healthy adults negative for HIV, lacking recent acute infections or vaccinations, served as donors. CCR7-negative CD45RA+ TemRA cells were pooled with CD45RO+ cells for CD8 memory. In the case of this clone: Antigen specificity is unknown.

Using immunoSEQ multiplex PCR, the repertoire was profiled, and TCRdb retains in-frame clones only, with some absent. The top ten clones hold 34% of a sample with fewer than 850,000 clones, about 90% of them seen once. CDR1 and CDR2 from the germline V gene are MNHEY and SVGAGI. V dropped 4 bases and J dropped 6 bases, with 13 bases sitting between them. The CDR3 has 13 amino acids. The chain uses TRBV6-5 and TRBJ2-7, with D tentatively TRBD1 (5 bases). This receptor was identified in a man aged 18 to 30 in good health. Some clones in this sample may be carry-over from other donors' samples. The sequencing sample was made of memory CD8+ T cells from PBMCs. Subset noted: CD45RO+ cells pooled with CCR7-negative TemRA cells. The CDR3 is CASSFSRGSEQYF. CDR3 DNA sequence: TGTGCCAGCAGTTTCTCTAGGGGCTCCGAGCAGTACTTC.